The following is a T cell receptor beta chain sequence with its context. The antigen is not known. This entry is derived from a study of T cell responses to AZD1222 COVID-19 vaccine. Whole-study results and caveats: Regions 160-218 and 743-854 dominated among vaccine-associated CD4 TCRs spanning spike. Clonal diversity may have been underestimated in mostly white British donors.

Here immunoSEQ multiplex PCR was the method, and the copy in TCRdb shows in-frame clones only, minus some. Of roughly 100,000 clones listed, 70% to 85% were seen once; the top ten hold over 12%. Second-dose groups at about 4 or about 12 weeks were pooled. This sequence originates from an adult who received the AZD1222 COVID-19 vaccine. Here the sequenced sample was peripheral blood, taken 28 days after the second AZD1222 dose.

This CDR3 is CASRREGRGRNTIYF. The DNA of the CDR3 is TGCGCCAGCAGGCGTGAGGGGCGCGGCCGAAACACCATATATTTT. The chain couples TRBV5-1 to TRBJ1-3; possible D gene TRBD1, 5 bases. The germline V gene encodes CDR1 SGHRS and CDR2 YFSETQ. V was pared by 5 bases and J by 5 bases, with 17 bases between. The CDR3 has 15 amino acids.